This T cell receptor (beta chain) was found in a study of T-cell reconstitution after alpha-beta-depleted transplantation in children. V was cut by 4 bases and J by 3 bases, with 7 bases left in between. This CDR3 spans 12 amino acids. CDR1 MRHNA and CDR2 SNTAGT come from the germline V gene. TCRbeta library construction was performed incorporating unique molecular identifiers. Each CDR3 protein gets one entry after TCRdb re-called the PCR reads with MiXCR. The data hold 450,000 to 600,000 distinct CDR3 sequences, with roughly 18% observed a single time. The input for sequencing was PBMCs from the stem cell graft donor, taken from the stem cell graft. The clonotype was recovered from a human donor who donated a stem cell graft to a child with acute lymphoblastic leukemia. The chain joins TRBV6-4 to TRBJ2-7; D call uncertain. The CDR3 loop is CASSGHHYEQYF. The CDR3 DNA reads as TGTGCCAGCAGTGGGCACCACTACGAGCAGTACTTC.